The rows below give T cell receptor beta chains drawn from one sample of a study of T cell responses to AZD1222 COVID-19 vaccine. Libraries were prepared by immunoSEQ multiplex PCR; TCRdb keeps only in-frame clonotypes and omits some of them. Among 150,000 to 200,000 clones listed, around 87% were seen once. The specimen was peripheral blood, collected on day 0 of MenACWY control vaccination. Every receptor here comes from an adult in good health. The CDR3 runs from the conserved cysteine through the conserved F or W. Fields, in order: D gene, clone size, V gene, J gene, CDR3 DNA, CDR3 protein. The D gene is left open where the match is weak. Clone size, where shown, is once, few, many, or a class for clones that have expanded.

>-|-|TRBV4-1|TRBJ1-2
TGCGCCAGCAGCCACCAACAGGGAGGGAGTCATGGCTACACCTTC
CASSHQQGGSHGYTF
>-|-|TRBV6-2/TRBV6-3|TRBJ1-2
TGTGCCAGCAGTTCTTTCCGGGGGGCTACGAGGGGCTACACCTTC
CASSSFRGATRGYTF
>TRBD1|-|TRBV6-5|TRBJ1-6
TGTGCCAGCAACACAGGGGCGAATAATTCACCCCTCCACTTT
CASNTGANNSPLHF
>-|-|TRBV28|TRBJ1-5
TGTGCCAGCAGTTTATGGAGGGGCCAGGGCAGCAATCAGCCCCAGCATTTT
CASSLWRGQGSNQPQHF
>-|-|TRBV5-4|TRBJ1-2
TGTGCCAGCAGCTTGGATGGACATCCTACCTATGGCTACACCTTC
CASSLDGHPTYGYTF
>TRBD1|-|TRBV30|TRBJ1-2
TGTGCCTGGGAGGACAGGGGGCGATATGATGGCTACACCTTC
CAWEDRGRYDGYTF
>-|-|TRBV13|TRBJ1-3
TGTGCCAGCAGCTTAGGCCTTCCCCGCTTCTCTGGAAACACCATATATTTT
CASSLGLPRFSGNTIYF
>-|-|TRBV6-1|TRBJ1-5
TGTGCCAGCAGTGTTTTGGCAGCTTATAGCAATCAGCCCCAGCATTTT
CASSVLAAYSNQPQHF
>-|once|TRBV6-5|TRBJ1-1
TGTGCCAGCAGCCCCAGAAACACTGAAGCTTTCTTT
CASSPRNTEAFF
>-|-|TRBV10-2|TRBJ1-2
TGCGCCAGCAGTGACTCGGACAGCCAACCTAACTATGGCTACACCTTC
CASSDSDSQPNYGYTF
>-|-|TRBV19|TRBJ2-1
TGTGCCAGTGAATTCGGGGGCAACAGGGATGAGCAGTTCTTC
CASEFGGNRDEQFF
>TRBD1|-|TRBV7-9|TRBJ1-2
TGTGCCAGCAGCCCTGGACAGGGAGCTAACTATGGCTACACCTTC
CASSPGQGANYGYTF
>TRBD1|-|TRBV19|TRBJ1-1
TGTGCCAGTAGCAATAACAGGGGACGTGAACCTTTCTTT
CASSNNRGREPFF
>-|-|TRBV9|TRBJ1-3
TGTGCCAGCAGCGTAGAGGGGGACGGAAACACCATATATTTT
CASSVEGDGNTIYF
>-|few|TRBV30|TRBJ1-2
TGTGCCTGGAGTTCCCAGCCCGAGACTAACTATGGCTACACCTTC
CAWSSQPETNYGYTF
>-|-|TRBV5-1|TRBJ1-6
TGCGCCAGCAGCTTGGCAGGGGTTACGCGGGGGTCACCCCTCCACTTT
CASSLAGVTRGSPLHF
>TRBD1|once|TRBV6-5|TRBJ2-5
TGTGCCAGCAAGGGACAGGTGCAAGAGACCCAGTACTTC
CASKGQVQETQYF
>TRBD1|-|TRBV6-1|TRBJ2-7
TGTGCTAGCAGTGAATTCCTAGGGGGCCAAGTCTACGAGCAGTACTTC
CASSEFLGGQVYEQYF
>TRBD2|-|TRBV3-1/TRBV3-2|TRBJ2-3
TGTGCCAGCAGCCAGACTAGCGGGAGTGGGAATACGCAGTATTTT
CASSQTSGSGNTQYF
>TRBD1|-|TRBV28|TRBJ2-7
TGTGCCAGCAGTGGGGTAGGAATGGACAGGGCTTTTTACGAGCAGTACTTC
CASSGVGMDRAFYEQYF
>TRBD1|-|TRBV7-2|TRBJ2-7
TGTGCCAGCAGCTTAGGAGGGACAGGGCGGTACGAGCAGTACTTC
CASSLGGTGRYEQYF
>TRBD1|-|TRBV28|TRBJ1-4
TGTGCCAGCAGTACCCCCCCGGACAGGGGACTGTTTTTT
CASSTPPDRGLFF
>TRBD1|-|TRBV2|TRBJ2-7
TGTGCCAGCAGGAAGGGACAGGGAGGCGACGAGCAGTACTTC
CASRKGQGGDEQYF
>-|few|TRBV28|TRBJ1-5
TGTGCCAGCAGTTCAGTTGGTGGGCAGCCCCAGCATTTT
CASSSVGGQPQHF
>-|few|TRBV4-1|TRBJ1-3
TGCGCCAGCAGCCCCCACCCTAATCAAGGACAGACGGCCGGAAACACCATATATTTT
CASSPHPNQGQTAGNTIYF
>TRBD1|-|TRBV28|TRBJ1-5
TGTGCCAGCAGTTCTGGAGGGGGCATCAGTCAGCCCCAGCATTTT
CASSSGGGISQPQHF
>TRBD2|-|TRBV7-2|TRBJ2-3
TGTGCCAGCAGTCCTAGCGGGGGGGCTGTAGATACGCAGTATTTT
CASSPSGGAVDTQYF
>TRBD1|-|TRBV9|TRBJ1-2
TGTGCCAGCAGCGTCAGGACAGGCGACGGCTACACCTTC
CASSVRTGDGYTF
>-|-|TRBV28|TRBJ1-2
TGTGCCAGCAGTTTACGGGGTAGAGGTGGCTACACCTTC
CASSLRGRGGYTF
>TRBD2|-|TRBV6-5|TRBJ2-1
TGTGCCAGCACCTTAGCGGGAGGGAAAGCGCAGTTCTTC
CASTLAGGKAQFF
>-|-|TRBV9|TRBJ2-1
TGTGCCAGCAGGGGAGGACTTGCCTACAATGAGCAGTTCTTC
CASRGGLAYNEQFF
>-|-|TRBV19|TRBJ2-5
TGTGCCAGTAGTATACAGGGACTCCTACAAGAGACCCAGTACTTC
CASSIQGLLQETQYF
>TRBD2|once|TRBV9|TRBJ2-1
TGTGCCAGCAGCGTACATTCCGGGACTAGCGGGATCAATGAGCAGTTCTTC
CASSVHSGTSGINEQFF
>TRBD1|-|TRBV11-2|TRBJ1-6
TGTGCCAGCAGCGGTACAGGGGGGGCCTCACCCCTCCACTTT
CASSGTGGASPLHF
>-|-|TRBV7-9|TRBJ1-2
TGTGCCAGCAGCTTAGGGGCAGCGAATGGCTACACCTTC
CASSLGAANGYTF
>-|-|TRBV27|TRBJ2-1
TGTGCCAGCAGTTTCCAGGGTTTCGGCAATGAGCAGTTCTTC
CASSFQGFGNEQFF
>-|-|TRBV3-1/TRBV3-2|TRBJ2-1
TGTGCCAGCAGCCAATACCTAGGAGTAATGCAGTTCTTC
CASSQYLGVMQFF
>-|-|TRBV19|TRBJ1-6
TGTGCCAGTAGTATCGGACAAACCTTGAGCTCCTATAATTCACCCCTCCACTTT
CASSIGQTLSSYNSPLHF